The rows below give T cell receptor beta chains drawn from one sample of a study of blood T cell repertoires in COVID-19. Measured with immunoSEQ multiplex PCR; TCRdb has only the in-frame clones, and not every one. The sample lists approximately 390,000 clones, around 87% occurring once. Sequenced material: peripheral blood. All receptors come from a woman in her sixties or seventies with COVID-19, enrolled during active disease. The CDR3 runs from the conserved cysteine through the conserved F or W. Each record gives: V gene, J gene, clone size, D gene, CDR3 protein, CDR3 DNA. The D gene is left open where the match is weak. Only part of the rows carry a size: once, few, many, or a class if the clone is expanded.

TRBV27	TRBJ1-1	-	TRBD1	CASSRDRMNTEAFF	TGTGCCAGCAGTCGGGACAGAATGAACACTGAAGCTTTCTTT
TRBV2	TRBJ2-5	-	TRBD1	CASSEEQGAAETQYF	TGTGCCAGCAGTGAAGAACAGGGGGCGGCGGAGACCCAGTACTTC
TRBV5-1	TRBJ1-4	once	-	CASSLVQGLTTNEKLFF	TGCGCCAGCAGCTTGGTCCAGGGGTTAACAACTAATGAAAAACTGTTTTTT
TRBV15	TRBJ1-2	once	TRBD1	CATSRDPRDRGEYTF	TGTGCCACCAGCAGAGATCCGAGGGACAGGGGAGAATACACCTTC
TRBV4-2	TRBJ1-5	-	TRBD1	CASSPRGRQPQHF	TGTGCCAGCAGCCCCAGGGGGCGGCAGCCCCAGCATTTT
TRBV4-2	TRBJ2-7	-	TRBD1	CASSQARGLGEQYF	TGTGCCAGCAGCCAAGCGAGGGGGCTAGGCGAGCAGTACTTC
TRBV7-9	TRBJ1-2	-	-	CASSRGGGDGYTF	TGTGCCAGCAGCCGGGGGGGAGGAGATGGCTACACCTTC
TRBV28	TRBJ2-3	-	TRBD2	CASPPRPSGGDTDTQYF	TGTGCCAGCCCCCCTAGGCCTAGCGGGGGAGACACAGATACGCAGTATTTT
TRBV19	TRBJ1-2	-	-	CASELIGMGLGYTF	TGTGCCAGTGAATTGATAGGGATGGGGCTTGGCTACACCTTC
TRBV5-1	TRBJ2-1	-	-	CASSFLASGVNEQFF	TGCGCCAGCAGCTTTTTGGCGTCCGGGGTGAATGAGCAGTTCTTC
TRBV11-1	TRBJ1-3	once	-	CASSYSQGNTIYF	TGTGCCAGCAGCTACTCACAGGGAAACACCATATATTTT
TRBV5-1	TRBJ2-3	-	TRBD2	CASRLSGGDTDTQYF	TGCGCCAGCAGGCTTAGCGGGGGGGACACAGATACGCAGTATTTT
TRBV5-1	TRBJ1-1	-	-	CASSFLGAVNTEAFF	TGCGCCAGCAGCTTCCTAGGAGCAGTGAACACTGAAGCTTTCTTT
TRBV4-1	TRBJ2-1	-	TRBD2	CASSQKGLMSSYNEQFF	TGCGCCAGCAGCCAAAAGGGACTAATGAGCTCCTACAATGAGCAGTTCTTC
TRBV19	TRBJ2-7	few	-	CASSIGGHAVPEQYF	TGTGCCAGTAGTATCGGGGGGCACGCGGTACCCGAGCAGTACTTC
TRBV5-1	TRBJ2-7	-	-	CASSLGGQAYEQYF	TGCGCCAGCAGCTTGGGGGGACAAGCCTACGAGCAGTACTTC
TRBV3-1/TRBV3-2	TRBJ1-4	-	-	CASTGGPREKLFF	TGTGCCAGCACCGGGGGGCCTAGGGAAAAACTGTTTTTT
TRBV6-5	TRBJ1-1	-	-	CATLRAGATEAFF	TGTGCCACCCTAAGGGCAGGGGCCACTGAAGCTTTCTTT
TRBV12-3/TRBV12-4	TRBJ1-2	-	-	CASTSGRTRGYTF	TGTGCCAGCACTAGTGGACGGACTAGAGGCTACACCTTC
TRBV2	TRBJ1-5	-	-	CASSDGGANQPQHF	TGTGCCAGCAGTGACGGGGGGGCCAATCAGCCCCAGCATTTT
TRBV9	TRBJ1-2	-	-	CASSEPGGGSRYGYTF	TGTGCCAGCAGCGAGCCCGGGGGGGGCAGTCGGTATGGCTACACCTTC
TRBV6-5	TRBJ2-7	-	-	CASMDIDEQYF	TGTGCCAGCATGGACATCGACGAGCAGTACTTC
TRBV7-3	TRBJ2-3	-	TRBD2	CASSSPLAGGEVDTQYF	TGTGCCAGCAGCTCCCCACTAGCGGGGGGCGAAGTAGATACGCAGTATTTT
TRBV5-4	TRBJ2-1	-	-	CASSPTGNSYNEQFF	TGTGCCAGCAGCCCCACAGGGAACTCCTACAATGAGCAGTTCTTC
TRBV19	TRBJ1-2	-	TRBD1	CASSMGTGGHYGYTF	TGTGCCAGTAGTATGGGAACAGGGGGCCACTATGGCTACACCTTC
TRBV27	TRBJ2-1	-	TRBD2	CASSLSGGAYNEQFF	TGTGCCAGCAGTTTGAGCGGGGGGGCCTACAATGAGCAGTTCTTC
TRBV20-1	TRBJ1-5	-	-	CSASRGPNQPQHF	TGCAGTGCAAGTCGAGGTCCCAATCAGCCCCAGCATTTT
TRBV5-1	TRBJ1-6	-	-	CASSNQRSSAPLHF	TGCGCCAGCAGCAACCAACGGTCCTCGGCACCCCTCCACTTT
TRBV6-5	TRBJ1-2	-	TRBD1	CASRVQGQGDGYTF	TGTGCCAGCAGAGTCCAGGGACAGGGAGATGGCTACACCTTC
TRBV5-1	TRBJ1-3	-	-	CASSPLGAGGNTIYF	TGCGCCAGCAGCCCGCTGGGGGCGGGCGGAAACACCATATATTTT
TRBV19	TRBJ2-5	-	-	CASSITGTKTQYF	TGTGCCAGTAGTATCACAGGGACAAAGACCCAGTACTTC
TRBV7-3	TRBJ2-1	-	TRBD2	CASSLAGGRNEQFF	TGTGCCAGCAGCTTAGCGGGGGGGCGCAATGAGCAGTTCTTC
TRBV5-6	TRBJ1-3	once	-	CASSFGQISGNTIYF	TGTGCCAGCAGCTTCGGACAGATCTCTGGAAACACCATATATTTT
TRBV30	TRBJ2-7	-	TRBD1	CAWSLDRAYEQYF	TGTGCCTGGAGTTTGGACAGGGCCTACGAGCAGTACTTC
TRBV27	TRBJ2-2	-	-	CASSPPGRVTGELFF	TGTGCCAGCAGTCCTCCGGGAAGGGTCACCGGGGAGCTGTTTTTT
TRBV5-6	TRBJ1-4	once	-	CASSPRQEGRKEKLFF	TGTGCCAGCAGCCCCCGTCAGGAGGGTAGAAAAGAAAAACTGTTTTTT
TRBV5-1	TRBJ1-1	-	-	CASTQRGGLGTEAFF	TGCGCCAGCACCCAACGGGGGGGCTTAGGCACTGAAGCTTTCTTT
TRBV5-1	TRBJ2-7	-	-	CASSLGTPTSQLIYEQYF	TGCGCCAGCAGCTTGGGAACCCCGACAAGCCAATTAATCTACGAGCAGTACTTC
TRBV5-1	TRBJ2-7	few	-	CASSGRGQPSSYEQYF	TGCGCCAGCAGCGGGCGGGGACAGCCGAGCTCCTACGAGCAGTACTTC
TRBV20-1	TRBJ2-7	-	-	CSASGWTAVYEQYF	TGCAGTGCTAGTGGATGGACAGCGGTCTACGAGCAGTACTTC
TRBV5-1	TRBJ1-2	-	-	CASSLGLSNYGYTF	TGCGCCAGCAGCTTGGGCCTATCTAACTATGGCTACACCTTC
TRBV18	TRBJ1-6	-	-	CASSALDSYNSPLHF	TGTGCCAGCTCAGCATTGGACAGCTATAATTCACCCCTCCACTTT
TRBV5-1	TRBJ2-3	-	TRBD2	CASSLASGTSGTDTQYF	TGCGCCAGCAGCTTGGCGTCCGGGACTAGCGGCACAGATACGCAGTATTTT
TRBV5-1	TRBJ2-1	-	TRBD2	CASSLGLADNEQFF	TGCGCCAGCAGCTTGGGTCTAGCGGACAATGAGCAGTTCTTC
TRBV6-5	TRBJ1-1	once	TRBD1	CASPRDRNTEAFF	TGTGCCTCCCCCCGGGACAGAAACACTGAAGCTTTCTTT
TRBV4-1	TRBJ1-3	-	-	CASSLGIGAGNTIYF	TGCGCCAGCAGCCTCGGTATCGGAGCTGGAAACACCATATATTTT
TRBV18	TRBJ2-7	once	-	CASLRQDGSEQYF	TGTGCCAGTCTCCGACAGGACGGGTCCGAGCAGTACTTC
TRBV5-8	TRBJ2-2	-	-	CASSLVGANTGELFF	TGTGCCAGCAGCTTGGTGGGCGCGAACACCGGGGAGCTGTTTTTT
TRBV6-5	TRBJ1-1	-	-	CASSGNHRVNTEAFF	TGTGCCAGCAGCGGTAACCATCGAGTGAACACTGAAGCTTTCTTT
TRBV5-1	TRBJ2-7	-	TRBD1	CASSQSGGIYEQYF	TGCGCCAGCAGCCAGTCAGGGGGAATTTACGAGCAGTACTTC
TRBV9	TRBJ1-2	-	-	CASSVDLSANYGYTF	TGTGCCAGCAGCGTAGATTTATCGGCTAACTATGGCTACACCTTC
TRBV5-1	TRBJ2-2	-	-	CARRARGGGADGELFF	TGCGCCCGCCGCGCCCGGGGAGGGGGGGCCGACGGGGAGCTGTTTTTT
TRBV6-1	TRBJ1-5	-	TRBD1	CASTDRGQNQPQHF	TGTGCCAGTACGGACAGGGGGCAGAATCAGCCCCAGCATTTT